This T cell receptor (beta chain) was profiled in a study of chemoradiotherapy in HPV16-positive cancers (dated 2022 in TCRdb). A note on the overall study: Functional T-cell assays on cells from two HPV16-positive patients defined candidate HPV-specific T-cell clones and common TCR motifs. The study set out to ask whether T-cell immunity against the HPV oncoproteins E6 and E7 changes over the course of chemoradiotherapy and whether that immunity affects survival. Next, the candidate HPV-specific TCRs and motifs were followed in TCR repertoires from around 87 patients with HPV-related cancers. Study-wide conclusions, independent of this receptor: Among HPV16-positive patients, expansion of HPV-responsive T cells during chemoradiotherapy was associated with better recurrence-free survival. The functional definition of HPV-specific T cells was derived from only two HPV16-positive patients, and the survival association was reported for HPV16-positive patients. Expansion of candidate HPV-specific clones and E7-related TCR motifs was observed in the tumor microenvironment during treatment, whereas no such expansion was observed for non-HPV-specific T cells.

CDR1 and CDR2 are read off the germline V gene as SGHRS and YFSETQ. V loses 4 bases at its end and J loses 5 bases; junction bases beyond the gene matches: 13. Counted from cysteine to phenylalanine, this CDR3 has 17 amino acids. The read is trimmed to its CDR3 DNA, 51 bases read in frame from base 1. Receptor libraries were prepared by the immunoSEQ multiplex PCR assay. TCRdb stores this immuneACCESS table with in-frame sequences only. Part of the clones is absent; in the studies checked, under half of the shortfall reflects unresolved V genes, and no reason is known for the rest. This sample gives roughly 800 clones in total; around 79% of them show up just once. The top ten clonotypes cover approximately 16% of the sample. Repertoires were sampled multiple times during chemoradiotherapy, which allowed clonal expansion in the tumor microenvironment to be followed. Concerning this clone itself: Its recognized antigen is unknown. There are no base qualities to consult, and no much larger clone falls within one base.

The sequenced sample was tumor tissue, obtained from a patient who underwent chemoradiotherapy. The source is a human donor with HPV-associated anogenital cancer. The V and J genes are TRBV5-1 and TRBJ1-2; 11 bases in between match TRBD1. The nucleotides read TGCGCCAGCAGCCCCGGGACAGGGGGGGGTTTCGGTTATGGCTACACCTTC. It codes for CASSPGTGGGFGYGYTF.